The entry that follows covers one TCR beta chain sequence. Germline CDR1 reads SGHRS; CDR2 reads YFSETQ. The V end lost 4 bases, the J end lost 7 bases, and 24 bases lay between the germline ends. This CDR3 region has 16 residues. This specimen comes from a study of blood T cell repertoires in COVID-19. Turning to the study itself: Whether acute or convalescent, the COVID-19 samples came from the United States, Italy and Spain.

The protocol was immunoSEQ multiplex PCR, while the TCRdb copy is restricted to in-frame clones and leaves out a portion. Found here are 150,000 or so clones, approximately 80% of them singletons; the top ten hold 7%. Sequencing was carried out using peripheral blood. The chain recombines TRBV5-1 with TRBJ2-7; TRBD2 is a possible D gene (5 bases). This sequence was found in a woman aged 40 to 50 with COVID-19, enrolled during active disease. CDR3 DNA: TGCGCCAGCAGCCTGGGCCTGGCGGGCTCAGGTGATGAGCAGTACTTC. Amino acid sequence: CASSLGLAGSGDEQYF.